This TCR beta chain came from a study of T cells after posttransplantation cyclophosphamide. Method: immunoSEQ multiplex PCR; TCRdb's copy keeps in-frame clones and lacks some. The sample has 750 to 900 clones, 65% to 80% seen once. Busulfan-fludarabine conditioning, marrow transplant, and cyclophosphamide on days +3 and +4 were administered. Germline assignment: CDR1 KGHSH and CDR2 LQKENI. The CDR3 sequence is 16 residues long. The V segment lost 4 bases and the J segment 9 bases; nucleotides outside the gene matches: 11. The chain is built from TRBV18 and TRBJ1-4; 10 nucleotides align to TRBD1. This clonotype was sampled from a female patient in her thirties or forties who received an allogeneic stem cell transplant from a related donor, was CMV-positive, and had no GVHD. Some T cells may possibly be graft donor cells. The specimen comprised CD4+ T cells sorted from blood, sampled after an allogeneic stem cell transplant with post-transplant cyclophosphamide. The CDR3 bases are TGTGCCAGCTCACTCGCCTTATCGGGACAGGGGAAAAAACTGTTTTTT. It specifies CASSLALSGQGKKLFF.